The clone carrying this T cell receptor beta chain has only a few counts. The assay was immunoSEQ multiplex PCR, and TCRdb's table has in-frame clones only and misses some. This sample yields around 83,000 clones, of which 90% are seen a single time; 5.4% belongs to the top ten. The CDR3 sequence is 13 residues long. Trimming removed 0 bases at V and 6 bases at J, with 7 bases between. Germline V CDR1 and CDR2: SGHRS, YFSETQ. These data are taken from a study of T cell responses to AZD1222 COVID-19 vaccine. The sequence was obtained from an adult who received the AZD1222 COVID-19 vaccine. The specimen was peripheral blood, collected 28 days after the second AZD1222 dose. This chain uses TRBV5-1 with TRBJ1-3; the D gene is possibly TRBD1 (5 bases). Written as DNA, the CDR3 is TGCGCCAGCAGCTTGGGACAGACAAACACCATATATTTT. It specifies CASSLGQTNTIYF.